The 21 T cell receptor beta chains listed next were all sequenced from one sample in a study of blood T cells in healthy people across ages. Together with a sample-barcoded 5' primer, a J-beta primer mix was included in a second PCR lasting roughly 6 to 12 cycles. TCRdb analysed the 5' RACE reads with MiXCR anew, one entry per CDR3 protein. The table includes around 690,000 distinct CDR3 sequences, roughly three fifths detected once. The sequenced material came from blood. The receptors originated from a man between 60 and 75 years old in good health.

The chain carries TRBV29-1 and TRBJ2-1; 13 nucleotides match TRBD2. The CDR3 has 15 amino acids. Germline V lookup: CDR1 SQVTM, CDR2 ANQGSEA. The J segment lost 2 bases and the V segment lost 3 bases, leaving 1 base of the junction unmatched. DNA of the CDR3: TGCAGCGTTGAGGGACTAGCGGGGACCTACAATGAGCAGTTCTTC. Amino acids: CSVEGLAGTYNEQFF.

The chain is built from TRBV20-1 and TRBJ1-2, with D tentatively TRBD1 (5 bases). V lost 1 base to trimming and J lost 5 bases, with 14 bases between them. This CDR3 is built from 14 residues. From germline, CDR1 is DFQATT and CDR2 SNEGSKA (reference sequence). CDR3 in amino acids: CSARGAGRWYGYTF. The DNA of the CDR3 is TGCAGTGCTAGAGGGGCAGGGCGTTGGTATGGCTACACCTTC.

The sample holds one count of this clonotype. The V call is TRBV12-3 or TRBV12-4, the J call TRBJ2-4, with 8 nucleotides matching TRBD1. Judging by the DNA end, TRBJ2-5 fits better; the J call may be wrong. CDR3 length: 14 amino acids. CDR3 in amino acids: CASSYGQGKETQYF. DNA for the CDR3: TGTGCCAGCAGTTACGGACAGGGAAAAGAGACCCAGTACTTC.

This clonotype was recorded a few times. The chain joins TRBV29-1 to TRBJ2-5; D remains ambiguous. The V and J ends lost 3 bases and 7 bases respectively, with 9 bases between them. CDR1 and CDR2 from the germline V gene are SQVTM and ANQGSEA. CDR3 length: 11 residues. CDR3: CSVELSGTQYF. For the CDR3, the DNA is TGCAGCGTTGAGTTATCAGGGACCCAGTACTTC.

V gene TRBV5-1 combines with J gene TRBJ1-1; D call uncertain. CDR3 length equals 16 residues. V was shortened by 0 bases and J by 0 bases, with 12 bases between the two germline ends. Germline assignment: CDR1 SGHRS and CDR2 YFSETQ. CDR3 DNA: TGCGCCAGCAGCTTGGGCTCAGCCCAGATGAACACTGAAGCTTTCTTT. Encoded protein: CASSLGSAQMNTEAFF.

This chain connects TRBV12-3 or TRBV12-4 to TRBJ2-3; maybe TRBD2 (6 bases). The CDR3 has 12 amino acids. V was cut by 6 bases and J by 6 bases, with 10 bases left in between. The CDR3 DNA reads as TGTGCCAGCAGGGGACTTACGGATACGCAGTATTTT. Translation: CASRGLTDTQYF.

The chain uses TRBV5-1 and TRBJ2-5; D tentatively fits TRBD1 or TRBD2 (5 bases each). The V and J ends lost 0 bases and 0 bases respectively, with 15 bases between them. The CDR3 loop spans 17 amino acids. Germline-derived CDR1 and CDR2 are SGHRS and YFSETQ. Written as DNA, the CDR3 is TGCGCCAGCAGCTTGGCTGGGGGAGATCAGTACCAAGAGACCCAGTACTTC. It specifies CASSLAGGDQYQETQYF. Variable domain in full (rest from reference TRBV5-1 and TRBJ2-5): KAGVTQTPRYLIKTRGQQVTLSCSPISGHRSVSWYQQTPGQGLQFLFEYFSETQRNKGNFPGRFSGRQFSNSRSEMNVSTLELGDSALYLCASSLAGGDQYQETQYFGPGTRLLVL.

The chain is built from TRBV6-2 or TRBV6-3 and TRBJ2-1, with 9 bases that match TRBD1. Per the germline V gene, CDR1 is MNHEY and CDR2 is SVGEGT. This CDR3 spans 13 amino acids. J lost 8 bases, V lost 6 bases, and 5 bases had no gene match. The CDR3 DNA is TGTGCCAGCAGGGGACAGGGAAGGGATGAGCAGTTCTTC. As protein: CASRGQGRDEQFF.

In its sample, this clonotype was seen a few times. V is TRBV10-1 and J is TRBJ2-2; maybe TRBD1 (5 bases). The V end lost 2 bases, the J end lost 0 bases, and 7 bases lay between the germline ends. Germline values: CDR1 WNHNN, CDR2 SYGVQD (reference sequence). The CDR3 is 15 residues long. CDR3 DNA: TGCGCCAGCAGTGAGGGGGCAGCGAACACCGGGGAGCTGTTTTTT. Residues: CASSEGAANTGELFF.

This clonotype was detected only a few times. The chain couples TRBV3-1 to TRBJ2-5, with TRBD1 matching over 9 bases. The junction had 19 bases not matched to a gene; V was cut back by 4 bases and J by 7 bases. This CDR3 has 18 residues. Looked up from germline, CDR1 is LGHDT and CDR2 is YNNKEL (reference sequence). The CDR3 DNA sequence: TGTGCCAGCAGCCCCCCTACAGGGGGCGAGGGAAACAAGAGGACCCAGTACTTC. Translating gives CASSPPTGGEGNKRTQYF.

There are a few counts of this clonotype. The genes are TRBV6-5 and TRBJ1-6, with D unclear. The CDR3 contains 15 residues. V was shortened by 0 bases and J by 9 bases, with 12 bases between the two germline ends. Germline-derived CDR1 and CDR2 are MNHEY and SVGAGI. The DNA for the CDR3 is TGTGCCAGCAGTTACTCAGGCAGGAACTTTTCACCCCTCCACTTT. It translates to CASSYSGRNFSPLHF.

The chain carries TRBV25-1 and TRBJ2-5; possible D gene TRBD2, 6 bases. V was cut by 1 base and J by 7 bases, with 13 bases left in between. The CDR3 totals 14 residues. CDR1 and CDR2 (germline): MGHDK, SYGVNS. CDR3 bases: TGTGCCAGCAGTGAATTCGGGGGTTGGGGGACCCAGTACTTC. This translates into CASSEFGGWGTQYF.

The rearrangement uses TRBV20-1 and TRBJ1-5, with a tentative D call TRBD1 (6 bases). The CDR3 is 14 amino acids. V lost 2 bases to trimming and J lost 3 bases, with 11 bases between them. From germline, CDR1 is DFQATT and CDR2 SNEGSKA (reference sequence). CDR3 in DNA: TGCAGTGCTAGACGGGGGGCCCCCAATCAGCCCCAGCATTTT. Amino acids: CSARRGAPNQPQHF.

The V gene is TRBV20-1, the J gene TRBJ2-4, with 10 bases identical to TRBD1. The J segment lost 9 bases and the V segment lost 6 bases, leaving 8 bases of the junction unmatched. Germline V gene sequence: CDR1 DFQATT, CDR2 SNEGSKA (reference sequence). This CDR3 is built from 13 residues. CDR3 sequence: CSASGQGIGIQYF. The CDR3 bases are TGCAGTGCCTCGGGACAGGGGATTGGCATTCAGTACTTC.

This clonotype has a count of ten or more. The chain has TRBV29-1 and TRBJ2-2, with 9 bases matching TRBD1. The CDR3 has 15 residues. Germline CDR1 reads SQVTM; CDR2 reads ANQGSEA. V gave up 5 bases and J gave up 1 base; unmatched junction bases: 5. The CDR3 reads CSVTPGQGNTGELFF. The CDR3 nucleotides read TGCAGCGTTACGCCGGGACAGGGGAACACCGGGGAGCTGTTTTTT.

This chain joins TRBV4-2 and TRBJ1-2, with D maybe TRBD1 (6 bases). The V and J ends lost 1 base and 4 bases respectively, with 10 bases between them. The CDR3 runs to 14 residues. Germline CDR1 reads LGHNA; CDR2 reads YNFKEQ. The CDR3 reads CASSQGGPIYGYTF. The CDR3 nucleotides read TGTGCCAGCAGCCAAGGGGGGCCGATCTATGGCTACACCTTC.

The J gene is TRBJ1-1, the V gene TRBV5-1, with no clear D. There are 16 residues in the CDR3. Trimming cost V 0 bases and J 1 base, with 13 bases left between them. The germline CDR1 and CDR2 sequences are SGHRS and YFSETQ. CDR3 in DNA: TGCGCCAGCAGCTTGGGAGGGTTCTTAGAGAACACTGAAGCTTTCTTT. The encoded protein is CASSLGGFLENTEAFF. Full variable domain (rest looked up from reference TRBV5-1 and TRBJ1-1): KAGVTQTPRYLIKTRGQQVTLSCSPISGHRSVSWYQQTPGQGLQFLFEYFSETQRNKGNFPGRFSGRQFSNSRSEMNVSTLELGDSALYLCASSLGGFLENTEAFFGQGTRLTVV.

J is TRBJ2-2 and V is TRBV12-3 or TRBV12-4; the D is unclear. The CDR3 has 13 residues. The ends were cut back, 3 bases at V and 4 bases at J, with 6 bases in the middle. The CDR3 bases are TGTGCCAGCAGTTTTGGGGTCACCGGGGAGCTGTTTTTT. It yields the protein CASSFGVTGELFF.

This clonotype was counted once. The chain employs TRBV30 and TRBJ1-4; the D is unclear. The CDR3 consists of 18 residues. V shed 2 bases and J shed 0 bases, with 19 bases lying between them. CDR1 and CDR2 (germline): GTSNPN, SVGIG (reference sequence). The CDR3 region has the DNA TGTGCCTGGAGTTTACCCGGGCTAGCCAGTGCAACTAATGAAAAACTGTTTTTT. Residues: CAWSLPGLASATNEKLFF.

The chain combines TRBV5-1 with TRBJ2-5, with D uncertain. Germline V gene lookup returns CDR1 SGHRS and CDR2 YFSETQ. The V and J ends lost 7 bases and 5 bases respectively, with 9 bases between them. This CDR3 has 11 amino acids. Here the CDR3 DNA reads TGCGCCAGCGGGATAAAGGAGACCCAGTACTTC. Translated: CASGIKETQYF.

The CDR3 region is CASSLEGQGGEKLFF. As DNA, the CDR3 is TGCGCCAGCAGCTTGGAGGGACAGGGGGGCGAAAAACTGTTTTTT. This sequence joins TRBV5-1 and TRBJ1-4; the match to TRBD1 covers 11 bases. The CDR3 extends over 15 amino acids. V lost 0 bases to trimming and J lost 8 bases; unmatched junction nucleotides: 3. Germline V gene sequence: CDR1 SGHRS, CDR2 YFSETQ.